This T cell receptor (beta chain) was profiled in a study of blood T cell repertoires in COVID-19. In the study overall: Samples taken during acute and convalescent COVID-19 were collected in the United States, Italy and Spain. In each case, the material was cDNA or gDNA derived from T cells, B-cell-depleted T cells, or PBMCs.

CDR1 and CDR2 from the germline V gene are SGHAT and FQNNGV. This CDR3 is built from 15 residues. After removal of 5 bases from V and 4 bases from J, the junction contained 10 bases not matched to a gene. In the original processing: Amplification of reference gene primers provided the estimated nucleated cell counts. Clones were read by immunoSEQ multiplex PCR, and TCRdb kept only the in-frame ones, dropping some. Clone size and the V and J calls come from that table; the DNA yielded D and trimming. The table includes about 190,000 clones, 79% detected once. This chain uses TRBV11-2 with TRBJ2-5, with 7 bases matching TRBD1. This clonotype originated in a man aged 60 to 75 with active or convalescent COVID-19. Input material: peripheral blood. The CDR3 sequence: CASSPFDRVRETQYF. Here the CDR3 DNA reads TGTGCCAGCAGCCCATTCGACAGGGTCAGAGAGACCCAGTACTTC.